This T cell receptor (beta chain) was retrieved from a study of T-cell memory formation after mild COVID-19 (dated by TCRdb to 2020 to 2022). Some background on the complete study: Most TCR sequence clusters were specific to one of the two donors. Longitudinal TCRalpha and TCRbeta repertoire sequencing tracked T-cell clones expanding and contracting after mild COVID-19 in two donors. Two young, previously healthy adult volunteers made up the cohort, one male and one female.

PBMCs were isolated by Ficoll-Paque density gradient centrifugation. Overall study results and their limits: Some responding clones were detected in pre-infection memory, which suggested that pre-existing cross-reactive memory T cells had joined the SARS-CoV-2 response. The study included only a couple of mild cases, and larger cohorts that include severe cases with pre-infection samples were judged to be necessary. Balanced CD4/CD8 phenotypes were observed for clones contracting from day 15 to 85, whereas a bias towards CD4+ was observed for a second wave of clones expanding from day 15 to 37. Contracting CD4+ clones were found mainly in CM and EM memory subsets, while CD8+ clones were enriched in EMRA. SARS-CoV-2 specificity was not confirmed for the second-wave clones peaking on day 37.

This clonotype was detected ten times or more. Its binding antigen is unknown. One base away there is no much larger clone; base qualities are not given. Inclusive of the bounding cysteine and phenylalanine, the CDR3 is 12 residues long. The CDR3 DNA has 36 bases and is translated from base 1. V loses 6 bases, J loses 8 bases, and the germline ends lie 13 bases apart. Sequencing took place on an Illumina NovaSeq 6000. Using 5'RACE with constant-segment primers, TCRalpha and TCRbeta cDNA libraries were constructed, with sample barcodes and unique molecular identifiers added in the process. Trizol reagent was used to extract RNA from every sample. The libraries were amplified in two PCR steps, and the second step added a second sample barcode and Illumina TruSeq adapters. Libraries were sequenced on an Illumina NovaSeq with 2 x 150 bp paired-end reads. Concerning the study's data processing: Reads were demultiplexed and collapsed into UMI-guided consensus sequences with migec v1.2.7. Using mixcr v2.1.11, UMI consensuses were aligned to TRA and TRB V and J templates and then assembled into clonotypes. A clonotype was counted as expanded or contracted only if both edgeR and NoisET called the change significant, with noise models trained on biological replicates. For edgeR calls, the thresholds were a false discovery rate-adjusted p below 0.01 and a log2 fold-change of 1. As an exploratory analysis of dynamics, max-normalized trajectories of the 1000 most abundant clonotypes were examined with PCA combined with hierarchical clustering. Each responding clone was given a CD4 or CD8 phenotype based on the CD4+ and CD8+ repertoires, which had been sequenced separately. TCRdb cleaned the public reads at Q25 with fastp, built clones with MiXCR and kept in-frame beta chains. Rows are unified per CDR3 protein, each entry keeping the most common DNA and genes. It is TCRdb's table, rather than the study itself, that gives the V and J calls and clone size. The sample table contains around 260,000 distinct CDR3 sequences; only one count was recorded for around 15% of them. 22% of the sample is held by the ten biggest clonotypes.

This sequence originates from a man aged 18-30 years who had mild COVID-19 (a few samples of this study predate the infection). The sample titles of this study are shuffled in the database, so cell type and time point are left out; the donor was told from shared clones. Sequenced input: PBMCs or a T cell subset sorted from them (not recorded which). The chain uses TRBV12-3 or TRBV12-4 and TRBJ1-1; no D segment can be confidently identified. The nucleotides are TGTGCCAGCAGCCTGAGCGTCGGGGAAGCTTTCTTT. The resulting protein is CASSLSVGEAFF.